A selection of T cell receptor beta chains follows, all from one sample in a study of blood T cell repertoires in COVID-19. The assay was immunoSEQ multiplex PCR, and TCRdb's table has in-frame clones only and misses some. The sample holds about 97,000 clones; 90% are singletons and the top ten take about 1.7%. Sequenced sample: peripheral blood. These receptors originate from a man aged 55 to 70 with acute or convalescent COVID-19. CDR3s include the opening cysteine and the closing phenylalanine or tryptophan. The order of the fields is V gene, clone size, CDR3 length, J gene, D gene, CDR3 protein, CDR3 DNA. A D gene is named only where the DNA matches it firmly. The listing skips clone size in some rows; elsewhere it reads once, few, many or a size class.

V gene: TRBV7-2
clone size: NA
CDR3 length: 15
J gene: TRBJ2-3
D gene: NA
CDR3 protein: CASSPGWTSTDTQYF
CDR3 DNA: TGTGCCAGCAGCCCCGGGTGGACTAGCACAGATACGCAGTATTTT

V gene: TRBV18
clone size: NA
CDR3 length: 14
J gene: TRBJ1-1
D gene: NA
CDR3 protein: CASSPPSSLGEAFF
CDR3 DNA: TGTGCCAGCTCACCACCTAGTTCCCTAGGTGAAGCTTTCTTT

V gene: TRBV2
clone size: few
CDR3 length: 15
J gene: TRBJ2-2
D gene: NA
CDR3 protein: CASSGSAGVPGELFF
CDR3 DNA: TGTGCCAGCAGTGGTTCGGCAGGGGTCCCCGGGGAGCTGTTTTTT

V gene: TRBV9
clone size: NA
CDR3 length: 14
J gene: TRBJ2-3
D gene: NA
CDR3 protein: CASSASHAGDTQYF
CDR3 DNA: TGTGCCAGCAGCGCCTCTCACGCCGGAGATACGCAGTATTTT

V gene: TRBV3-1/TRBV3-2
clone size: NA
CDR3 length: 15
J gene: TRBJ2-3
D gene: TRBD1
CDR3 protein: CASSQGQPLSDTQYF
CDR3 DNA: TGTGCCAGCAGCCAGGGACAGCCCCTCAGTGATACGCAGTATTTT

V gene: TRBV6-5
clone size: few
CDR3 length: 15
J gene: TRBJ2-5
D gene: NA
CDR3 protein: CASIKGFREQETQYF
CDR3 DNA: TGTGCCAGCATCAAGGGGTTCCGAGAACAAGAGACCCAGTACTTC

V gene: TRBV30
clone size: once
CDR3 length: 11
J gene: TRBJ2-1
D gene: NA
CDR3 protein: CAASGYNEQFF
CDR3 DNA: TGTGCCGCCTCCGGGTACAATGAGCAGTTCTTC

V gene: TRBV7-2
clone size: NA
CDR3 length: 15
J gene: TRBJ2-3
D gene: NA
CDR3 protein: CASSPGTWNTDTQYF
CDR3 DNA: TGTGCCAGCAGCCCCGGGACATGGAACACAGATACGCAGTATTTT

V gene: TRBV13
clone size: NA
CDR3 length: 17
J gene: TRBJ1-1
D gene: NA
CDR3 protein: CASSLVPGNRPSTEAFF
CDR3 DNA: TGTGCCAGCAGCTTAGTCCCGGGGAATCGTCCGAGTACTGAAGCTTTCTTT

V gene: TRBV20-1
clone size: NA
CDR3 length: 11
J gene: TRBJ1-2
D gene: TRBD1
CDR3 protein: CSGAGGYGYTF
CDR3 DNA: TGCAGTGGGGCAGGGGGCTATGGCTACACCTTC

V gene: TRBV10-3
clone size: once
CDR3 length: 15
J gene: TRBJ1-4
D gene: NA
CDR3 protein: CAISEADSTNEKLFF
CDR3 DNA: TGTGCCATCAGTGAGGCAGATTCAACTAATGAAAAACTGTTTTTT

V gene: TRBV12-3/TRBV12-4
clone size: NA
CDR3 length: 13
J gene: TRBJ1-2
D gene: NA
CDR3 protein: CASSPSPYYGYTF
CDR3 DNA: TGTGCCAGCAGCCCCTCTCCCTACTATGGCTACACCTTC

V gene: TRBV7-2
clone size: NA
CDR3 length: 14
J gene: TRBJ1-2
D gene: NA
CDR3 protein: CASSSRSINHGYTF
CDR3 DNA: TGTGCCAGCAGCTCGAGGTCTATTAATCATGGCTACACCTTC

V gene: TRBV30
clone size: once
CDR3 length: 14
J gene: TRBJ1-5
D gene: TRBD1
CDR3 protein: CAWSEGTGGQPQHF
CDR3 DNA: TGTGCCTGGAGTGAAGGGACAGGAGGTCAGCCCCAGCATTTT

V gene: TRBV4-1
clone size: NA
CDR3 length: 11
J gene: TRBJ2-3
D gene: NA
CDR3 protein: CASSLADTQYF
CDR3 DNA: TGCGCCAGCAGCCTAGCAGATACGCAGTATTTT

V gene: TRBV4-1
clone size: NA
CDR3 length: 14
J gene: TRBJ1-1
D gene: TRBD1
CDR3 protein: CASSPLGQGTEAFF
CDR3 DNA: TGCGCCAGCAGCCCCCTGGGACAGGGGACTGAAGCTTTCTTT

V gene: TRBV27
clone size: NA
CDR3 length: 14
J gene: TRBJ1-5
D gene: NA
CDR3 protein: CASSLAGGGQPQHF
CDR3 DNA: TGTGCCAGCAGTTTAGCGGGGGGCGGGCAGCCCCAGCATTTT

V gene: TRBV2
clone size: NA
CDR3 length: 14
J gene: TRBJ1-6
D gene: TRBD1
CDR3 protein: CASSSDREVTPLHF
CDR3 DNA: TGTGCCAGCAGTTCAGACAGGGAGGTAACACCCCTCCACTTT

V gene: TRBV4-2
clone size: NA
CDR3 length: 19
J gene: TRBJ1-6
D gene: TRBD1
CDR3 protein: CASSQGTGGPSSYNSPLHF
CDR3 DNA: TGTGCCAGCAGCCAAGGGACAGGGGGCCCTAGCTCCTATAATTCACCCCTCCACTTT

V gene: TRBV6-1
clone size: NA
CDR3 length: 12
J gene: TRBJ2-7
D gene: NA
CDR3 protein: CASKGLFYEQYF
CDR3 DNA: TGTGCCAGCAAGGGACTCTTCTACGAGCAGTACTTC

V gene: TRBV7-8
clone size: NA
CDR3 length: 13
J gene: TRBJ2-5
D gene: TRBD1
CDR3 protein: CASNRGQSETQYF
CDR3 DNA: TGTGCCAGCAACAGGGGGCAGTCGGAGACCCAGTACTTC

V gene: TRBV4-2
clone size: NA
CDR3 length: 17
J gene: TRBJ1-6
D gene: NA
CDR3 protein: CASSQDMTARGNSPLHF
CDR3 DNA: TGTGCCAGCAGCCAAGATATGACGGCACGGGGTAATTCACCCCTCCACTTT

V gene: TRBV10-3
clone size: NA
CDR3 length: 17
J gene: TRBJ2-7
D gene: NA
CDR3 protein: CAISYSTTSEDRYEQYF
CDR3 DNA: TGTGCCATCAGTTACAGCACGACATCAGAAGATCGGTACGAGCAGTACTTC

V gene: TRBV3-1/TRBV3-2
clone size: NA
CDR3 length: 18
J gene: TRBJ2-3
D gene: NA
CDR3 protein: CASSRGGHLADRTDTQYF
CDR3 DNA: TGTGCCAGCAGTCGTGGGGGGCACCTAGCGGATAGAACAGATACGCAGTATTTT

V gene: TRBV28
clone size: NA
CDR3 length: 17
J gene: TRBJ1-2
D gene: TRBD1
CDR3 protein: CASSSTGGSPVNYGYTF
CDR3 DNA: TGTGCCAGCAGTTCGACAGGGGGCTCGCCCGTTAACTATGGCTACACCTTC

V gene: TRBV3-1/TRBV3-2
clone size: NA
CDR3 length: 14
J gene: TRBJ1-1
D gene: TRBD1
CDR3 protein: CASSTGTAFSEAFF
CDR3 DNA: TGTGCCAGCAGCACGGGGACAGCGTTTTCGGAAGCTTTCTTT

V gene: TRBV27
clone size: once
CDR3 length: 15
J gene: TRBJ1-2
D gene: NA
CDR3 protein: CASSQFTGANYGYTF
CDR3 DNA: TGTGCCAGCAGTCAATTTACAGGAGCTAACTATGGCTACACCTTC

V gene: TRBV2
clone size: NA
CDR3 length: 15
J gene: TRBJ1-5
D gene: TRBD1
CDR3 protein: CASGKDRGRDQPQHF
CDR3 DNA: TGTGCCAGCGGGAAAGACAGGGGGCGAGATCAGCCCCAGCATTTT

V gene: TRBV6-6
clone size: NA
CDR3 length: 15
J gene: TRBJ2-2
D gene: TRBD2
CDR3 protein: CASSPRGGIPGELFF
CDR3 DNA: TGTGCCAGCAGTCCGCGGGGGGGCATTCCCGGGGAGCTGTTTTTT

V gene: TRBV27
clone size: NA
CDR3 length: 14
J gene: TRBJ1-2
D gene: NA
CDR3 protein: CASSFGGPNYGYTF
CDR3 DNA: TGTGCCAGCAGTTTCGGGGGGCCTAACTATGGCTACACCTTC

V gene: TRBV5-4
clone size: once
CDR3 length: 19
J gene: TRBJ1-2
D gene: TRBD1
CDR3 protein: CASSSKRDRYWVTNYGYTF
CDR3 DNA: TGTGCCAGCAGCTCCAAGCGGGACAGGTACTGGGTTACTAACTATGGCTACACCTTC